This T cell receptor (beta chain) derives from a study of early stage breast cancer tumors (dated by TCRdb to between 2016 and 2019). About the study as a whole: Of the approximately 16 invasive breast tumors, eleven to twelve were found to be estrogen receptor-positive, progesterone receptor-positive and HER2-negative. Of the roughly twelve ER+/PR+/HER2- tumors, eight were classified as invasive ductal carcinomas and four as invasive lobular carcinomas. A read coverage of roughly 10-fold per sample was achieved on average. A total of 2,651,842 templates, representing 850,000 to 1,400,000 unique clonotypes, were detected across all samples. Overall results and qualifications from the work: Greater similarity was observed between blood and normal breast repertoires than between blood and tumor repertoires, and tumor was distinguished from normal in about 85% of the 16 patients when each tissue was compared with blood. Enriched TCRB sequences shared across patients were mostly commonly generated sequences, unlikely to play an important role in the tumor microenvironment. Because the cohort was small, analysis by tumor subtype was not possible. Sequencing bulk genomic DNA from unsorted cells could not capture chain pairing or functional markers like CD4, CD8 and FOXP3. Compared with adjacent normal breast tissue, tumors had higher clonality and around 2.7-fold greater T cell density.

The V and J ends are trimmed by 2 bases and 5 bases, leaving 18 bases between them. The CDR3 covers 16 residues, taking in both the cysteine and the phenylalanine. Only the CDR3 part of the read is kept: 48 bases, read in frame from the first base. CDR1 SGHVS and CDR2 FNYEAQ were looked up in the germline V gene. Details on this clone: Its cognate antigen has yet to be identified. No much larger clone is present one base from it, and per-base qualities are unavailable.

Each sample was amplified as two independent genomic DNA replicates: approximately 0.5 ug for blood and about 1.4 ug for tumor or normal breast. TCRB sequencing of genomic DNA was carried out with the ImmunoSeq Intro kit according to the manufacturer's instructions. For absolute quantification, the 31-cycle multiplex PCR included proprietary primers along with spike-in control sequences. An 87-bp fragment spanning the CDR3 and flanking V and J genes was sequenced with single-end 150-bp reads. Seven samples, with two replicates for each sample, were multiplexed per lane of an Illumina MiSeq using version 3.0 chemistry. Turning to the authors' computational methods: Raw data were processed with the vendor's proprietary pipeline, and both replicates were merged into a single result per sample. To define clonotypes, the study grouped productive rearrangements that shared the V-gene family, CDR3 amino acid sequence and J-gene segment. Clonality was calculated as 1 minus the normalized Shannon entropy (Pielou evenness) of TCRB abundances. To estimate T cell density, the total number of templates was divided by the input cell count, which was inferred from how much DNA went in. Recon with default parameters was used to estimate total repertoire diversity and clonality. Clonotypes with over 0.1% abundance in tumor and at least 32-fold higher abundance in tumor than in normal breast were defined as tumor-enriched. Entries here come from immuneACCESS through TCRdb and include only in-frame sequences with V and J called. Some clones fail to appear in such tables; in the studies checked, an unresolved V gene covers under half of the shortfall, and the cause of the remainder is unknown. V, J and clone size are taken as reported in that table, and D and trimming were inferred from the DNA itself. For this sample the table gives about 28,000 clones, of which 75% to 85% were detected only once. Roughly 13% of the sample belongs to the ten largest clones.

The study profiled bulk TCR beta-chain repertoires in matched peripheral blood, tumor and adjacent normal breast tissue taken from about 15 patients with early-stage breast cancer. Before surgery, roughly 4.5-10 mL of whole blood was collected in EDTA tubes and processed within 2 hours. Ficoll-Paque centrifugation in SepMate-50 tubes was used to isolate peripheral blood mononuclear cells. For storage in liquid nitrogen, PBMCs were cryopreserved as aliquots of roughly 1.8 to 4.5 million cells in around 90% FBS with roughly 10% DMSO. Genomic DNA was extracted with the Qiagen AllPrep DNA/RNA Mini kit.

Source material: blood. The source is a person aged 55 to 69 with breast cancer. The V gene is TRBV7-6 and the J gene is TRBJ2-5; matching of 6 bases hints at TRBD2 as the D gene. The DNA reads TGTGCCAGCAGCTTATCGGGAGCGGGTTGGATGGAGACCCAGTACTTC. This encodes CASSLSGAGWMETQYF.